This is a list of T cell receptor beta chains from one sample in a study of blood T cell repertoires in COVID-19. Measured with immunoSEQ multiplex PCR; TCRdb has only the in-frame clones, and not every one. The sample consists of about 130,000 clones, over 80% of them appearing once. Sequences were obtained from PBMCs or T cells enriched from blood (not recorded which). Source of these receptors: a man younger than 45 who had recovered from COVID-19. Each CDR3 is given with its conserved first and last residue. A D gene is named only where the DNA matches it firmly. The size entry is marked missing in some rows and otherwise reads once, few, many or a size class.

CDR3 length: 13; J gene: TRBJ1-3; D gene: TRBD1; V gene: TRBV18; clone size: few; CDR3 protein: CASSGTAGNTIYF; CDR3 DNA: TGTGCCAGCTCAGGGACAGCTGGAAACACCATATATTTT
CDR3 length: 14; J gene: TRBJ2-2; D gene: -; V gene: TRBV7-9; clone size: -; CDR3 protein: CAREGLPNTGELFF; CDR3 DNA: TGTGCCAGGGAGGGACTGCCGAACACCGGGGAGCTGTTTTTT
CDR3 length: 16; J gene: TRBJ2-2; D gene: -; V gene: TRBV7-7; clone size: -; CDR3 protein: CASSLGRGKETGELFF; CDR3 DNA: TGTGCCAGCAGCTTAGGAAGGGGGAAGGAGACCGGGGAGCTGTTTTTT
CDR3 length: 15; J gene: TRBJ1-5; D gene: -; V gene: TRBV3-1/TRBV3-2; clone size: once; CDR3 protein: CASSPSGSSNQPQHF; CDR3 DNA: TGTGCCAGCAGCCCCAGCGGAAGTAGCAATCAGCCCCAGCATTTT
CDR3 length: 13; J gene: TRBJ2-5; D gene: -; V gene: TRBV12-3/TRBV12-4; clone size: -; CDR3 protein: CASSLRSEKTQYF; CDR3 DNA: TGTGCCAGCAGTTTACGCAGTGAAAAGACCCAGTACTTC
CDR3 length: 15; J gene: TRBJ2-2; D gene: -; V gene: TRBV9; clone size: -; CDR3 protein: CASSVGRRNTGELFF; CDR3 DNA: TGTGCCAGCAGCGTAGGACGGAGAAACACCGGGGAGCTGTTTTTT
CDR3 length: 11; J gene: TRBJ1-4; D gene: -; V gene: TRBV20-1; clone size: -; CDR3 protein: CSASQLEKLFF; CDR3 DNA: TGCAGTGCTAGTCAGTTAGAAAAACTGTTTTTT
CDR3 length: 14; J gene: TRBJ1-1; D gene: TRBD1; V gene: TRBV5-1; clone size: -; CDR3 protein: CASSPRTGGTEAFF; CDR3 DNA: TGCGCCAGCAGCCCACGGACAGGAGGTACTGAAGCTTTCTTT
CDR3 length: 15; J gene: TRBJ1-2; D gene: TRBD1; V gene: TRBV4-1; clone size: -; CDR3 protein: CASSQDDRVRDGYTF; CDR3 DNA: TGCGCCAGCAGCCAAGATGACAGGGTTCGGGATGGCTACACCTTC
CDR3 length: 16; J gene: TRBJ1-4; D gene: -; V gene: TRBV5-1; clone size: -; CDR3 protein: CASSLEGRGVGEKLFF; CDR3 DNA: TGCGCCAGCAGCTTGGAAGGGCGGGGGGTCGGTGAAAAACTGTTTTTT
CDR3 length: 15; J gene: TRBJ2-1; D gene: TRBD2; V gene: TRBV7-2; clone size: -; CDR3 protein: CASKGNAGGLNEQFF; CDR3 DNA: TGTGCCAGCAAGGGGAACGCGGGGGGGCTGAATGAGCAGTTCTTC
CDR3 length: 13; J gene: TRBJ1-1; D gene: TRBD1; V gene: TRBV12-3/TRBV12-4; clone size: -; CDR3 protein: CASRIDREIEAFF; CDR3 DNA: TGTGCCAGCAGAATAGACAGGGAAATCGAAGCTTTCTTT
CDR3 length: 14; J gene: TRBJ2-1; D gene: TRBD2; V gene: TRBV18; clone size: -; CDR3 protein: CASSPSGGPNEQFF; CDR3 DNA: TGTGCCAGCTCACCGAGCGGGGGGCCGAATGAGCAGTTCTTC
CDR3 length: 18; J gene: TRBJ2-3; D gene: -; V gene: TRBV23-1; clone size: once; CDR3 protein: CASSQRVTGEFVSDTQYF; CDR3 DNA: TGCGCCAGCAGTCAAAGGGTGACGGGGGAGTTTGTTTCAGATACGCAGTATTTT
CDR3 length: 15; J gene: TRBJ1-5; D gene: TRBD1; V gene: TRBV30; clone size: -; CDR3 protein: CAWSETGVGVQPQHF; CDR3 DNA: TGTGCCTGGAGCGAAACAGGGGTTGGGGTTCAGCCCCAGCATTTT
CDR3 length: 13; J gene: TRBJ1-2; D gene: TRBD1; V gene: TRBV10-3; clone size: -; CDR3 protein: CAIRGTGEGGYTF; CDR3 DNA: TGTGCCATCAGGGGGACAGGGGAGGGCGGCTACACCTTC
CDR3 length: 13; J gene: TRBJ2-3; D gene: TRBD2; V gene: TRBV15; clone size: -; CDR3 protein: CATRTLATDTQYF; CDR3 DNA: TGTGCCACCCGTACACTAGCGACAGATACGCAGTATTTT
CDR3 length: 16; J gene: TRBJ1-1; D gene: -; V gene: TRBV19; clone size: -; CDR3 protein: CASTLGGTRQNTEAFF; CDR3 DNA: TGTGCCAGTACCTTGGGGGGAACCAGACAGAACACTGAAGCTTTCTTT
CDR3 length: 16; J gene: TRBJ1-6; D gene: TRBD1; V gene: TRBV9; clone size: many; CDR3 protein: CASSVEPGQGAAPLHF; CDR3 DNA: TGTGCCAGCAGCGTAGAGCCGGGACAGGGAGCAGCGCCCCTCCACTTT
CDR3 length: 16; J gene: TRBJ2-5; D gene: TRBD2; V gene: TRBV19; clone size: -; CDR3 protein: CASSTGTSGAWETQYF; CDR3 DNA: TGTGCCAGTAGTACCGGGACTAGCGGGGCGTGGGAGACCCAGTACTTC